Below are 3 T cell receptor beta chains sequenced from a single sample in a study of T cells in localized non-small cell lung cancer. Data came from immunoSEQ multiplex PCR; TCRdb stores just in-frame clones and leaves some out. The repertoire holds 58,000 or so clones, almost 90% seen once, with nearly 2% in the top ten. The input for sequencing was peripheral blood, taken before any cancer treatment. These receptors came from a woman aged 40 to 75 with stage I lung adenocarcinoma.

This chain uses TRBV5-6 with TRBJ2-1; the match to TRBD2 covers 10 bases. Germline V CDR1 and CDR2: SGHDT, YYEEEE. J lost 6 bases, V lost 1 base, and 1 base had no gene match. This CDR3 contains 14 residues. CDR3 sequence reads: CASSLSGGGNEQFF. CDR3 coding DNA: TGTGCCAGCAGCTTGAGCGGGGGGGGCAATGAGCAGTTCTTC.

This chain connects TRBV2 to TRBJ2-7, with D hard to call. The length of the CDR3 is 15 residues. Deletions cut 2 bases from V and 0 bases from J, with 11 bases between. Germline CDR1 SNHLY, CDR2 FYNNEI. DNA for the CDR3: TGTGCCAGCAGTGAAAGGTCCCCTCTCTCCTACGAGCAGTACTTC. Encoded protein: CASSERSPLSYEQYF.

This clone appeared a single time. This chain links TRBV27 with TRBJ2-5; D remains unclear. Trimming stripped 6 bases from V and 1 base from J, with 3 bases between. This CDR3 region has 11 residues. Germline CDR1 MNHEY, CDR2 SMNVEV (reference sequence). The CDR3 DNA reads TGTGCCAGCAGCCCCCAAGAGACCCAGTACTTC. Translation: CASSPQETQYF.